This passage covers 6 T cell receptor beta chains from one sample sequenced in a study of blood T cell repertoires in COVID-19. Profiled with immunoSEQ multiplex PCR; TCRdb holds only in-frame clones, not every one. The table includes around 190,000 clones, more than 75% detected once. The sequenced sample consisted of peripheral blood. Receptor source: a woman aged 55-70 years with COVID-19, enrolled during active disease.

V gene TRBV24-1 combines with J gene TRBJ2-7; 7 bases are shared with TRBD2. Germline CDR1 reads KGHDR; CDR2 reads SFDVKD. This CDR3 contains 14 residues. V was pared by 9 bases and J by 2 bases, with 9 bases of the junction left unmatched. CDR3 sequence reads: CATAGDTPPYEQYF. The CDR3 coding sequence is TGTGCCACCGCGGGAGACACCCCTCCCTACGAGCAGTACTTC.

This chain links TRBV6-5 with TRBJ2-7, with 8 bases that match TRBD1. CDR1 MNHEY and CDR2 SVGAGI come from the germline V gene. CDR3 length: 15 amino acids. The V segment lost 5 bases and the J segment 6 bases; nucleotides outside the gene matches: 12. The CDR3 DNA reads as TGTGCCAGCAGTCGCCTAAGAACAGGGGGTGGCGAGCAGTACTTC. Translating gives CASSRLRTGGGEQYF.

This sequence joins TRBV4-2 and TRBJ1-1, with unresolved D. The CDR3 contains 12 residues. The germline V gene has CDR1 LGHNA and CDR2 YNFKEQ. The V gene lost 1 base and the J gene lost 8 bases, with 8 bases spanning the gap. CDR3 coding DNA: TGTGCCAGCAGCCAAGTTCCGGGGGAAGCTTTCTTT. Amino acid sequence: CASSQVPGEAFF.

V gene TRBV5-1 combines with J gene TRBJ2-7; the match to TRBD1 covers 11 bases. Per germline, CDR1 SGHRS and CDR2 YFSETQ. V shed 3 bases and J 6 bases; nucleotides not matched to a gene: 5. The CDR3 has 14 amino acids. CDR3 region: CASSSDRGRAEQYF. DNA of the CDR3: TGCGCCAGCAGCTCGGACAGGGGGCGCGCCGAGCAGTACTTC.

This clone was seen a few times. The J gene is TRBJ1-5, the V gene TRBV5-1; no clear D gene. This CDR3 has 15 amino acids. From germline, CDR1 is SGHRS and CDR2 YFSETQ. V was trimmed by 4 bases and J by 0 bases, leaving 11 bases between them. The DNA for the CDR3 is TGCGCCAGCAGCCAGAACCCAGATAGCAATCAGCCCCAGCATTTT. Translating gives CASSQNPDSNQPQHF.

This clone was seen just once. The CDR3: CASRTREGTDTQYF. CDR3 nucleotide sequence: TGTGCCAGCAGGACCAGAGAGGGAACGGATACGCAGTATTTT. The chain recombines TRBV11-2 with TRBJ2-3, with D tentatively TRBD2 (5 bases). This CDR3 has 14 residues. The V and J ends lost 6 bases and 6 bases respectively, with 16 bases between them. Germline CDR1 is SGHAT and CDR2 is FQNNGV.